Listed below are T cell receptor beta chains from one sample, sequenced in a study of blood T cell repertoires in COVID-19. This table comes from immunoSEQ multiplex PCR, and its TCRdb copy is limited to in-frame clones, with some not included. Altogether some 54,000 clones are present, roughly 90% being singletons, with the ten largest covering 9%. The sequenced sample consisted of peripheral blood. The receptors stem from a man at least 80 years old with active or convalescent COVID-19. Each CDR3 is given with its conserved first and last residue. The order of the fields is clone size, J gene, D gene, V gene, CDR3 DNA, CDR3 protein. The D gene is left open where the match is weak. Some rows mark clone size as missing; the rest say once, few, many or name a class of expanded clone.

>NA|TRBJ1-3|TRBD1|TRBV7-9
TGTGCCAGCTCAACCGGGACAGCGTCCTCTGGAAACACCATATATTTT
CASSTGTASSGNTIYF
>NA|TRBJ1-2|TRBD1|TRBV28
TGTGCCAGCTCTGGTACAGGGGTCGTCTATGGCTACACCTTC
CASSGTGVVYGYTF
>NA|TRBJ1-5|TRBD1|TRBV2
TGTGCCAGCAGTCCGACAGGGCGGGGTCAGCCCCAGCATTTT
CASSPTGRGQPQHF
>NA|TRBJ2-1|TRBD1|TRBV28
TGTGCCAGCAGTCCGGGACAGGGTGGATACAATGAGCAGTTCTTC
CASSPGQGGYNEQFF
>NA|TRBJ2-7|TRBD1|TRBV9
TGTGCCAGCACCGGGACAGCGGACCTCAACGAGCAGTACTTC
CASTGTADLNEQYF
>NA|TRBJ1-2|NA|TRBV12-3/TRBV12-4
TGTGCCTCCGGGGGGACGCAGCTCTATGGCTACACCTTC
CASGGTQLYGYTF
>NA|TRBJ2-2|TRBD1|TRBV2
TGTGCCAGCAGTGTAAGACAGGGGGTCAACACCGGGGAGCTGTTTTTT
CASSVRQGVNTGELFF
>NA|TRBJ2-2|TRBD2|TRBV2
TGTGCCAGCAGTCCAACCGGGACTAGCGTCGGGGAGCTGTTTTTT
CASSPTGTSVGELFF
>NA|TRBJ2-2|NA|TRBV19
TGTGCCAGTAGTACCTCAGTCTCCGGGGGGGAGCTGTTTTTT
CASSTSVSGGELFF
>NA|TRBJ2-7|NA|TRBV29-1
TGCAGCGTCGAAGGGTTGGCAGGGGCTAGCATTTACGAGCAGTACTTC
CSVEGLAGASIYEQYF
>NA|TRBJ2-5|TRBD2|TRBV28
TGTGCCAGCAGTCTAGCGGGGGTAAACAAAGAGACCCAGTACTTC
CASSLAGVNKETQYF
>NA|TRBJ2-7|NA|TRBV19
TGTGCCAGTAGTATGACGGCGGGAACAGCCTACGAGCAGTACTTC
CASSMTAGTAYEQYF
>NA|TRBJ1-1|NA|TRBV29-1
TGCAGCGTTGAAGGGGGGCTGAACACTGAAGCTTTCTTT
CSVEGGLNTEAFF
>NA|TRBJ1-6|TRBD1|TRBV19
TGTGCCAGTAGTATGGGACAGGGGAATAATTCACCCCTCCACTTT
CASSMGQGNNSPLHF
>NA|TRBJ1-1|NA|TRBV7-9
TGTGCCAGCAGCAACCGGGACACTGAAGCTTTCTTT
CASSNRDTEAFF
>NA|TRBJ2-7|NA|TRBV6-1
TGTGCCAGCAGTGACCGTGGGCTCTCCAAAAGAACCGAGCAGTACTTC
CASSDRGLSKRTEQYF
>NA|TRBJ1-2|NA|TRBV18
TGTGCCAGCTCACCACCGAGGGCCAACTATGGCTACACCTTC
CASSPPRANYGYTF
>NA|TRBJ2-1|TRBD1|TRBV19
TGTGCCAGTAGTATTAGACAGGGGATGCAGTTCTTC
CASSIRQGMQFF
>NA|TRBJ1-1|NA|TRBV30
TGTGCCTGGAGTACCGGGAACATGGGCACTGAAGCTTTCTTT
CAWSTGNMGTEAFF
>NA|TRBJ2-7|TRBD1|TRBV19
TGTGCCAGTAGTATGGGAGACAGGGGATACGACGAGCAGTACTTC
CASSMGDRGYDEQYF
>NA|TRBJ1-2|NA|TRBV4-1
TGCGCCAGCAGCCAAGTTACGCAGGGTTTACATGGCTACACCTTC
CASSQVTQGLHGYTF
>NA|TRBJ2-3|TRBD2|TRBV5-1
TGCGCCAGCAGCCAAAGGACTAGCGGGAGTAGCACAGATACGCAGTATTTT
CASSQRTSGSSTDTQYF
>once|TRBJ1-6|NA|TRBV6-2/TRBV6-3
TGTGCCAGCAGTTACTCGGCCAGGGGCAATTCACCCCTCCACTTT
CASSYSARGNSPLHF
>NA|TRBJ2-3|TRBD2|TRBV7-8
TGTGCCAGCAGCCTCGGACTAGCGGGGGGGCTGGGAGATACGCAGTATTTT
CASSLGLAGGLGDTQYF
>NA|TRBJ2-3|NA|TRBV13
TGTGCCAGCAGCCCCGATAGCGGAACACCCTTCACAGATACGCAGTATTTT
CASSPDSGTPFTDTQYF
>NA|TRBJ2-2|TRBD2|TRBV27
TGTGCCAGCCGATGGAGCGGGATCAACACCGGGGAGCTGTTTTTT
CASRWSGINTGELFF
>NA|TRBJ2-1|TRBD2|TRBV14
TGTGCCAGCAGAGTAGCGGGAGGGCCACGCCGCTCCTACAATGAGCAGTTCTTC
CASRVAGGPRRSYNEQFF
>NA|TRBJ2-2|TRBD2|TRBV6-5
TGTGCCAGCAGTTTAGAAGCGGGGGGTGTCGGGGAGCTGTTTTTT
CASSLEAGGVGELFF
>NA|TRBJ2-3|TRBD2|TRBV19
TGTGCCAGTAGTATGGAGCTAGCGGGGAGCACAGATACGCAGTATTTT
CASSMELAGSTDTQYF
>NA|TRBJ1-5|NA|TRBV5-4
TGTGCCAGCAGCCCGGGACTCAATAGCAATCAGCCCCAGCATTTT
CASSPGLNSNQPQHF
>NA|TRBJ1-1|NA|TRBV6-6
TGTGCCAGCAGTCCCCGAAGCATAGACCGGGGGATGAACACTGAAGCTTTCTTT
CASSPRSIDRGMNTEAFF
>NA|TRBJ1-5|TRBD1|TRBV7-9
TGTGCCAGCAGCTTAGCAGGGGGCGGTCAGCCCCAGCATTTT
CASSLAGGGQPQHF
>NA|TRBJ1-2|NA|TRBV28
TGTGCCAGCAGTCCACATGAGGATGGCTACACCTTC
CASSPHEDGYTF
>NA|TRBJ2-5|NA|TRBV10-1
TGCGCCAGCAGTGCCTCGAGGGCCGAGACCCAGTACTTC
CASSASRAETQYF
>few|TRBJ1-2|NA|TRBV28
TGTGCCAGCAGTTTTTCTAGGCAGCGCTTCTATGGCTACACCTTC
CASSFSRQRFYGYTF
>NA|TRBJ2-5|TRBD1|TRBV28
TGTGCCAGCAGTGATGGGGGACAGGGGGCGCGGGAGACCCAGTACTTC
CASSDGGQGARETQYF
>NA|TRBJ2-5|NA|TRBV5-1
TGCGCCAGCAGCTTGGGGCCTAGCAAGAAGGAGACCCAGTACTTC
CASSLGPSKKETQYF
>NA|TRBJ2-1|NA|TRBV19
TGTGCCAGTACCATCGTCGGGGGAAGTGAGCAGTTCTTC
CASTIVGGSEQFF
>NA|TRBJ1-5|NA|TRBV6-5
TGTGCCAGTAGGGGGGGGGCGGGCAATCAGCCCCAGCATTTT
CASRGGAGNQPQHF
>NA|TRBJ1-5|TRBD1|TRBV28
TGTGCCAGCACCTCCGGGGCGACAGGGGGTGCCGTGAGGCCCCAGCATTTT
CASTSGATGGAVRPQHF
>NA|TRBJ1-1|TRBD1|TRBV19
TGTGCCAGTAGTATTAGGAGGGGACAGGGGATCGACACTGAAGCTTTCTTT
CASSIRRGQGIDTEAFF
>NA|TRBJ1-2|TRBD1|TRBV4-3
TGCGCCAGCAGCCAAGAATATAGGACAGGGTGGGGGAACTATGGCTACACCTTC
CASSQEYRTGWGNYGYTF
>NA|TRBJ1-4|TRBD1|TRBV29-1
TGCAGCGGAGAAACAGGGGGCGGGGGTGAAAAACTGTTTTTT
CSGETGGGGEKLFF
>NA|TRBJ2-7|NA|TRBV3-1/TRBV3-2
TGTGCCAGCAGCCAAGAATGGGCCAACTACGAGCAGTACTTC
CASSQEWANYEQYF
>NA|TRBJ2-7|NA|TRBV19
TGTGCCAGTAGCGACAGTGCTAACTCCTACGAGCAGTACTTC
CASSDSANSYEQYF